A selection of T cell receptor beta chains follows, all from one sample in a study of T-cell memory formation after mild COVID-19. Using its own MiXCR run on the 5' RACE reads, TCRdb lists one record per CDR3 protein. This sample yields roughly 370,000 distinct CDR3 sequences, of which approximately 15% are seen a single time; 20% to 25% belongs to the top ten. The material sequenced was PBMCs or a T cell subset sorted from them (not recorded which). These receptors were obtained from a man aged 18 to 29 who had mild COVID-19 (a few samples of this study predate the infection). Cell type and time point are not known. CDR3s include the opening cysteine and the closing phenylalanine or tryptophan. Each record gives: D gene, J gene, V gene, clone size, CDR3 DNA, CDR3 protein. A D gene is named only where the DNA matches it firmly. Not every row has a clone size; where given, it reads once, few, many or a size class.

d_gene: NA
j_gene: TRBJ2-5
v_gene: TRBV4-1
abundance: NA
CDR3nt: TGCGCCAGCAGCCAAGATACTTTCCTTGCCAGGGGTCGAGAGACCCAGTACTTC
CDR3aa: CASSQDTFLARGRETQYF

d_gene: NA
j_gene: TRBJ1-5
v_gene: TRBV27
abundance: few
CDR3nt: TGTGCCAGCAGTTTCGAAGGGTTTGGTCAGCCCCAGCATTTT
CDR3aa: CASSFEGFGQPQHF

d_gene: NA
j_gene: TRBJ1-6
v_gene: TRBV3-1
abundance: few
CDR3nt: TGTGCCAGCAGTCCATCAAATTCACCCCTCCACTTT
CDR3aa: CASSPSNSPLHF

d_gene: TRBD1
j_gene: TRBJ1-5
v_gene: TRBV6-6
abundance: few
CDR3nt: TGTGCCAGCAGACACTCCCCTGGACAGGGAGGGTTGGGATTCAATCAGCCCCAGCATTTT
CDR3aa: CASRHSPGQGGLGFNQPQHF

d_gene: TRBD2
j_gene: TRBJ2-4
v_gene: TRBV6-6
abundance: many
CDR3nt: TGTGCCAGTCTCGGGGGAGGGCGAGCCAAAAACATTCAGTACTTC
CDR3aa: CASLGGGRAKNIQYF

d_gene: NA
j_gene: TRBJ1-1
v_gene: TRBV7-2
abundance: many
CDR3nt: TGTGCCAGCAGCTTAATCGGGGGCGACGCTTTCTTT
CDR3aa: CASSLIGGDAFF

d_gene: NA
j_gene: TRBJ2-7
v_gene: TRBV18
abundance: few
CDR3nt: TGTGCCAGCTCACCAGACGGGCTCGAGCAGTACTTC
CDR3aa: CASSPDGLEQYF

d_gene: NA
j_gene: TRBJ1-2
v_gene: TRBV7-6
abundance: few
CDR3nt: TGTGCCAGCAGCTTAGGTCAGGACGCTAACTATGGCTACACCTTC
CDR3aa: CASSLGQDANYGYTF

d_gene: TRBD1
j_gene: TRBJ1-2
v_gene: TRBV4-1
abundance: NA
CDR3nt: TGCGCCAGCAGCCCTGAGTTCCGGGACAGGTTGGGCTACACCTTC
CDR3aa: CASSPEFRDRLGYTF

d_gene: NA
j_gene: TRBJ2-1
v_gene: TRBV7-9
abundance: NA
CDR3nt: TGTGCCAGCAGCGATTCTGGCGGCAGGGGAAACTACAATGAGCAGTTCTTC
CDR3aa: CASSDSGGRGNYNEQFF

d_gene: NA
j_gene: TRBJ2-2
v_gene: TRBV5-1
abundance: few
CDR3nt: TGCGCCAGCAGCTTGGAGGGTAGCGGACTAACGAACACCGGGGAGCTGTTTTTT
CDR3aa: CASSLEGSGLTNTGELFF

d_gene: NA
j_gene: TRBJ2-3
v_gene: TRBV25-1
abundance: few
CDR3nt: TGTGCCAGCAGTGAATCGTTCTCCGGGGGAGATACGCAGTATTTT
CDR3aa: CASSESFSGGDTQYF

d_gene: NA
j_gene: TRBJ2-5
v_gene: TRBV4-3
abundance: few
CDR3nt: TGCGCCAGCAGCCAAGGGAAGAGAGGGTCGGAGACCCAGTACTTC
CDR3aa: CASSQGKRGSETQYF

d_gene: TRBD1
j_gene: TRBJ2-1
v_gene: TRBV7-6
abundance: NA
CDR3nt: TGTGCCAGCAGCTTTTGGGACAGGGACCATGAGCAGTTCTTC
CDR3aa: CASSFWDRDHEQFF

d_gene: NA
j_gene: TRBJ2-4
v_gene: TRBV29-1
abundance: NA
CDR3nt: TGCAGCGTGGCCTCGGGAGAAAACATTCAGTACTTC
CDR3aa: CSVASGENIQYF

d_gene: TRBD1
j_gene: TRBJ1-2
v_gene: TRBV3-1
abundance: few
CDR3nt: TGTGCCAGCAGCACGACAGGGGCCGCAGCAAACTATGGCTACACCTTC
CDR3aa: CASSTTGAAANYGYTF

d_gene: NA
j_gene: TRBJ1-6
v_gene: TRBV6-1
abundance: NA
CDR3nt: TGTGCCAGCAAGTCCAGGCTCGTTGCTTATTCACCCCTCCACTTT
CDR3aa: CASKSRLVAYSPLHF

d_gene: NA
j_gene: TRBJ1-4
v_gene: TRBV5-1
abundance: NA
CDR3nt: TGCGCCAGCAGCCTGGGGGCAGGTGGTGATGAAAAACTGTTTTTT
CDR3aa: CASSLGAGGDEKLFF

d_gene: NA
j_gene: TRBJ1-1
v_gene: TRBV6-2/TRBV6-3
abundance: few
CDR3nt: TGTGCCAGCAGTTACTCGAGCGTTGAAGCTTTCTTT
CDR3aa: CASSYSSVEAFF

d_gene: NA
j_gene: TRBJ2-2
v_gene: TRBV6-5
abundance: NA
CDR3nt: TGTGCCAGCCTCAGCCACGGTGCTTACACCGGGGAGCTGTTTTTT
CDR3aa: CASLSHGAYTGELFF

d_gene: TRBD2
j_gene: TRBJ2-3
v_gene: TRBV27
abundance: few
CDR3nt: TGTGCCAGCAGTTTCGGGACTAGGGGCACAGATACGCAGTATTTT
CDR3aa: CASSFGTRGTDTQYF

d_gene: NA
j_gene: TRBJ1-5
v_gene: TRBV6-5
abundance: few
CDR3nt: TGTGCCAGCAGTTCGCAGGGCGAGGGCAATCAGCCCCAGCATTTT
CDR3aa: CASSSQGEGNQPQHF

d_gene: TRBD2
j_gene: TRBJ2-1
v_gene: TRBV12-3/TRBV12-4
abundance: NA
CDR3nt: TGTGCCAGCATCCTCGGGGGGATGGATGAGCAGTTCTTC
CDR3aa: CASILGGMDEQFF

d_gene: NA
j_gene: TRBJ2-3
v_gene: TRBV3-1
abundance: NA
CDR3nt: TGTGCCAGCAGCCACGGGGGAAACACAGATACGCAGTATTTT
CDR3aa: CASSHGGNTDTQYF

d_gene: NA
j_gene: TRBJ2-3
v_gene: TRBV11-3
abundance: few
CDR3nt: TGTGCCAGCAGCTTAGGGGTGCGCACAGATACGCAGTATTTT
CDR3aa: CASSLGVRTDTQYF

d_gene: TRBD1
j_gene: TRBJ2-1
v_gene: TRBV4-3
abundance: NA
CDR3nt: TGCGCCAGCAGCCAAGGCGGGACAGGGGCGAGGGCAGAGCAGTTCTTC
CDR3aa: CASSQGGTGARAEQFF

d_gene: TRBD2
j_gene: TRBJ2-1
v_gene: TRBV12-3/TRBV12-4
abundance: NA
CDR3nt: TGTGCTACTGAGCGGGGGTTCGGGGGCGAGCAGTTCTTC
CDR3aa: CATERGFGGEQFF

d_gene: NA
j_gene: TRBJ1-6
v_gene: TRBV12-3/TRBV12-4
abundance: NA
CDR3nt: TGTGCCAGCAGTCCAGGGTCGGGTTCACCCCTCCACTTT
CDR3aa: CASSPGSGSPLHF